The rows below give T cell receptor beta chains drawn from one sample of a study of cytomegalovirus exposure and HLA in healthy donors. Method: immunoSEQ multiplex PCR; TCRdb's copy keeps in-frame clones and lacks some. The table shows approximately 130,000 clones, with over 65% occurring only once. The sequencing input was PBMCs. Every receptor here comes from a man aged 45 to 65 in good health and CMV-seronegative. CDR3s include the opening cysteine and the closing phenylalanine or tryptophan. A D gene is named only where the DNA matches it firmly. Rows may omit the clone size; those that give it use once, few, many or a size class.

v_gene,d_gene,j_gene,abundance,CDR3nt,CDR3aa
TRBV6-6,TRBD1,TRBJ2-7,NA,TGTGCCAGCAGTTTAGGGGGCTTTTACGAGCAGTACTTC,CASSLGGFYEQYF
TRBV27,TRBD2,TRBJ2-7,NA,TGTGCCAGCAGTTTACTGAGGAGCGGGAGCCGGAACGAGCAGTACTTC,CASSLLRSGSRNEQYF
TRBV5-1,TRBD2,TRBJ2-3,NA,TGCGCCAGCAGCCCCGGACTAGCGGGAGTGTCGGATACGCAGTATTTT,CASSPGLAGVSDTQYF
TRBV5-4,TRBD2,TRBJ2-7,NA,TGTGCCAGCAGCTTGGGGGCTAGCGGGAACGCCTACGAGCAGTACTTC,CASSLGASGNAYEQYF
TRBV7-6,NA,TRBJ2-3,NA,TGTGCCAGCAGCTTAGCTGCAGTGAGCACAGATACGCAGTATTTT,CASSLAAVSTDTQYF
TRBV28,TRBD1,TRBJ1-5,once,TGTGCCAGCAGTTCGACAGGGCGAGTTGCTCAGCCCCAGCATTTT,CASSSTGRVAQPQHF
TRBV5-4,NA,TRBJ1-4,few,TGTGCCAGCAGCTTGGAGGGGCAGGGTACGGAAAAACTGTTTTTT,CASSLEGQGTEKLFF
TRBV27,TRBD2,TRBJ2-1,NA,TGTGCCAGCAGTTTAGGTAGCGGGGGATACAATGAGCAGTTCTTC,CASSLGSGGYNEQFF
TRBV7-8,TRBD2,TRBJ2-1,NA,TGTGCCAGCAGCGGTGGACTAGCGGGAGGGGCCGGTGAGCAGTTCTTC,CASSGGLAGGAGEQFF
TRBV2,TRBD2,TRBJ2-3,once,TGTGCCAGCAGTGTTGGAGCGGGAGGTCTCAATACGCAGTATTTT,CASSVGAGGLNTQYF
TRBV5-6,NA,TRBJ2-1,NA,TGTGCCAGCAGCTTGGGGAGGAGGGAGCAGTTCTTC,CASSLGRREQFF
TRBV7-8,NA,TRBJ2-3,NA,TGTGCCAGCAGCTTAGCGAGGAACACAGATACGCAGTATTTT,CASSLARNTDTQYF
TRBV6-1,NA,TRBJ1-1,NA,TGTGCCAGCAGGGCCCCAGGGGTTTTTAACACTGAAGCTTTCTTT,CASRAPGVFNTEAFF
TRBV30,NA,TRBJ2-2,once,TGTGCCTGGAGGGGTGGACAGCCCACCGGGGAGCTGTTTTTT,CAWRGGQPTGELFF
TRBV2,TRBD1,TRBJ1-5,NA,TGTGCCAGCAGTGAGAGAGGGGGCTACAATCAGCCCCAGCATTTT,CASSERGGYNQPQHF
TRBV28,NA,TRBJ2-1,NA,TGTGCCAGCAGTTCCCCCTTCGAGCAGTTCTTC,CASSSPFEQFF
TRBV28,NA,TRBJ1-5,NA,TGTGCCAGCAGTTTAGCACTTTATAGCAATCAGCCCCAGCATTTT,CASSLALYSNQPQHF
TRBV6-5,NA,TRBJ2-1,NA,TGTGCCAGCAGTAAAGAGAGCTCCTACAATGAGCAGTTCTTC,CASSKESSYNEQFF
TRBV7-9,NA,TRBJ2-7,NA,TGTGCCAGCAGCGACAACAGGGTCGGGATTAGCTACGAGCAGTACTTC,CASSDNRVGISYEQYF
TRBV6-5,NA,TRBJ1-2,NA,TGTGCCAGCAGTTACTCATCCGGGTCTGGCTACACCTTC,CASSYSSGSGYTF
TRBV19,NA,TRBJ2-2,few,TGTGCCAGTAGTATACAGGGTACCATCACCGGGGAGCTGTTTTTT,CASSIQGTITGELFF
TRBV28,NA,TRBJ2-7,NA,TGTGCCAGCAGTTTGGGGCTTCTCTACGAGCAGTACTTC,CASSLGLLYEQYF
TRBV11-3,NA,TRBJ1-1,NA,TGTGCCAGCAGCTTAGGGACAGCATCGGGAATTGACACTGAAGCTTTCTTT,CASSLGTASGIDTEAFF
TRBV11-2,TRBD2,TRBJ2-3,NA,TGTGCCAGCAGCTTAGCGGGACTACCAGATACGCAGTATTTT,CASSLAGLPDTQYF